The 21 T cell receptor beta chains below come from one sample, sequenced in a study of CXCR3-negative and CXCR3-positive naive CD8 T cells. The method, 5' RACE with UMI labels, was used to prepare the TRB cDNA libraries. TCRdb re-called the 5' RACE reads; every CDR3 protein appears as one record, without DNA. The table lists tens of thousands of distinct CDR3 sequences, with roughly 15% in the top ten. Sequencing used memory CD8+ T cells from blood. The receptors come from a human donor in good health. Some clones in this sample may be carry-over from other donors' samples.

CDR3 amino acids: CASSFTGGPEAFF. The chain joins TRBV7-9 to TRBJ1-1; TCRdb's D gene call, TRBD1, goes unchecked for lack of DNA. CDR1 is SEHNR, CDR2 FQNEAQ, per germline (reference sequence). The CDR3 covers 13 residues. Full variable domain (rest looked up from reference TRBV7-9 and TRBJ1-1): DTGVSQNPRHKITKRGQNVTFRCDPISEHNRLYWYRQTLGQGPEFLTYFQNEAQLEKSRLLSDRFSAERPKGSFSTLEIQRTEQGDSAMYLCASSFTGGPEAFFGQGTRLTVV.

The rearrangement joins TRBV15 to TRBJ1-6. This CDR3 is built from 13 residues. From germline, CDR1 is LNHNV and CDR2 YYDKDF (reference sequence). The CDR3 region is CATSRGENSPLHF.

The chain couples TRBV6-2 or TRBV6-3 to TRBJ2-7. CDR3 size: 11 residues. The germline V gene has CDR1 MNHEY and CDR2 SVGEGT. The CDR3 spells CASSYRYEQYF.

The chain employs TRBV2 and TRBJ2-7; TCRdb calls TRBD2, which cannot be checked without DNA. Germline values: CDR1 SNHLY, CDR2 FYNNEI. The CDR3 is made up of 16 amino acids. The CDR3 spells CASSELIGSTRYEQYF. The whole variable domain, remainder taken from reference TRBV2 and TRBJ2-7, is EPEVTQTPSHQVTQMGQEVILRCVPISNHLYFYWYRQILGQKVEFLVSFYNNEISEKSEIFDDQFSVERPDGSNFTLKIRSTKLEDSAMYFCASSELIGSTRYEQYFGPGTRLTVT.

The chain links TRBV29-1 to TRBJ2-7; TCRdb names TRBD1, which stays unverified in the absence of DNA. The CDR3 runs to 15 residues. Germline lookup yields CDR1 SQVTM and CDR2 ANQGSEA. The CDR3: CSVSRADRAHYEQYF.

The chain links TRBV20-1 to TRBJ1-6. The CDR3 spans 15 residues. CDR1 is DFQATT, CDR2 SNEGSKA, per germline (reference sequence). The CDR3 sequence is CSARDPGGQASPLHF.

CDR3 region: CASSFSIGVQETQYF. V usage is TRBV5-1 and J usage is TRBJ2-5. The CDR3 covers 15 residues. Per the germline V gene, CDR1 is SGHRS and CDR2 is YFSETQ.

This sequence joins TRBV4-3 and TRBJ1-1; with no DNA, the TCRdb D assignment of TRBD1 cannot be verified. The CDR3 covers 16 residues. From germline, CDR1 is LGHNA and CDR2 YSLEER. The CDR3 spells CASSPGGRGERAEAFF.

CDR3 protein: CASSVGTGEWIDYGYTF. The chain combines TRBV7-9 with TRBJ1-2; checking the TCRdb D call of TRBD1 is not possible without DNA. Germline V gene data show CDR1 as SEHNR and CDR2 as FQNEAQ (reference sequence). The CDR3 spans 17 residues.

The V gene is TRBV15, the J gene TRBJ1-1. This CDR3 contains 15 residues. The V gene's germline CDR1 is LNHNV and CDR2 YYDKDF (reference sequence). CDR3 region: CATSALVGGNTEAFF.

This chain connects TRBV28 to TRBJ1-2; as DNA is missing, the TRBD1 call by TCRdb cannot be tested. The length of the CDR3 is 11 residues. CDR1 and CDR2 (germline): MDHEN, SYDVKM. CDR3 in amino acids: CAISPGGGYTF.

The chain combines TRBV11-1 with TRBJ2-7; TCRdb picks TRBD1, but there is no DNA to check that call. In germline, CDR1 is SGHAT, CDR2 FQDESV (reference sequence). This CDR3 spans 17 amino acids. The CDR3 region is CASSLAGFGTGGYEQYF. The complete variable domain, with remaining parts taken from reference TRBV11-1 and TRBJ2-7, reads EAEVAQSPRYKITEKSQAVAFWCDPISGHATLYWYRQILGQGPELLVQFQDESVVDDSQLPKDRFSAERLKGVDSTLKIQPAELGDSAMYLCASSLAGFGTGGYEQYFGPGTRLTVT.

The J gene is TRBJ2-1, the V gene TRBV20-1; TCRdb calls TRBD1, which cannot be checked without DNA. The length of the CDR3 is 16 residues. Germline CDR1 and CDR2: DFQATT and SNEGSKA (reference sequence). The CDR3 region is CSARFLWDRGFGEQFF.

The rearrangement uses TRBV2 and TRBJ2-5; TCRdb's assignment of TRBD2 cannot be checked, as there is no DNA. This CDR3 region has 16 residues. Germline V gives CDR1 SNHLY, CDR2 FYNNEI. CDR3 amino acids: CASSLEPGWPPETQYF.

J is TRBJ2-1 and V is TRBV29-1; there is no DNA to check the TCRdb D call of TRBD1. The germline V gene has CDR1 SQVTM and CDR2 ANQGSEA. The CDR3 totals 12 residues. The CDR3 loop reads CSVEGNGTKQFF.

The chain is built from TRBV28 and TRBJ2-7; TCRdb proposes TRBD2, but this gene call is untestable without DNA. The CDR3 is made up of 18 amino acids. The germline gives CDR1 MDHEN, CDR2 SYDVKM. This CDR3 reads CASSFFSGTSGSWDEQYF. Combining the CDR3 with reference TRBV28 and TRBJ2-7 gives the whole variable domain DVKVTQSSRYLVKRTGEKVFLECVQDMDHENMFWYRQDPGLGLRLIYFSYDVKMKEKGDIPEGYSVSREKKERFSLILESASTNQTSMYLCASSFFSGTSGSWDEQYFGPGTRLTVT.

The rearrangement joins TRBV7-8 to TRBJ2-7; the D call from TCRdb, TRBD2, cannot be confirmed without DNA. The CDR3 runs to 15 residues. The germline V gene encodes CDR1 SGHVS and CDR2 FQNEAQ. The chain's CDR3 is CASSPGLASSYEQYF. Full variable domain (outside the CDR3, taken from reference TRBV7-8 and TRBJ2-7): GAGVSQSPRYKVAKRGQDVALRCDPISGHVSLFWYQQALGQGPEFLTYFQNEAQLDKSGLPSDRFFAERPEGSVSTLKIQRTQQEDSAVYLCASSPGLASSYEQYFGPGTRLTVT.

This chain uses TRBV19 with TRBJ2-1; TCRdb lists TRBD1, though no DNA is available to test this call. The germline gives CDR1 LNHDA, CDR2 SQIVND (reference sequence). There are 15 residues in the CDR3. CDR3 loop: CASSLPGEGYNEQFF. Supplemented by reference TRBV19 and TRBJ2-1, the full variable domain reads DGGITQSPKYLFRKEGQNVTLSCEQNLNHDAMYWYRQDPGQGLRLIYYSQIVNDFQKGDIAEGYSVSREKKESFPLTVTSAQKNPTAFYLCASSLPGEGYNEQFFGPGTRLTVL.

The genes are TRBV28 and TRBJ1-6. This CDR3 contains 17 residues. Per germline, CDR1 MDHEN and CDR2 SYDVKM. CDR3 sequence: CASSLEGRSSYNSPLHF.

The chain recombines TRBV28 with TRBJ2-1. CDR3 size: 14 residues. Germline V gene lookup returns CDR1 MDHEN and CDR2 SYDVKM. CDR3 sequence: CASRGWSGYNEQFF.

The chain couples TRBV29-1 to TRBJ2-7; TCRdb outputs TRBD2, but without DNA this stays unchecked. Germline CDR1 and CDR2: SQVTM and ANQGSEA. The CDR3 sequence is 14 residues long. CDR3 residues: CSASLSGSSYEQYF.